These 31 T cell receptor beta chains were sequenced from one sample in a study of blood T cell repertoires in COVID-19. Assay: immunoSEQ multiplex PCR; the TCRdb copy retains only in-frame clones and omits some. Seen here are some 67,000 clones, over 75% observed once, and the top ten hold roughly 1.2%. Sequencing input: peripheral blood. The receptors were gathered from a woman aged 55-70 years with acute or convalescent COVID-19.

This clone was counted a single time. V gene TRBV29-1 combines with J gene TRBJ1-4, with 7 bases lining up with TRBD1. Trimming took 6 bases from V and 5 from J; bases not matched to a gene: 3. The CDR3 is 12 residues long. Germline-derived CDR1 and CDR2 are SQVTM and ANQGSEA. The CDR3: CSVEQGNEKLFF. In nucleotides, the CDR3 is TGCAGCGTCGAACAGGGGAATGAAAAACTGTTTTTT. Supplemented by reference TRBV29-1 and TRBJ1-4, the full variable domain reads SAVISQKPSRDICQRGTSLTIQCQVDSQVTMMFWYRQQPGQSLTLIATANQGSEATYESGFVIDKFPISRPNLTFSTLTVSNMSPEDSSIYLCSVEQGNEKLFFGSGTQLSVL.

In regard to this clone: Mismatch with germline at one junction end may stem from a read error. The chain uses TRBV3-1 (or the pseudogene TRBV3-2) and TRBJ2-5, with a possible D match to TRBD2 (5 bases). CDR3 length equals 14 residues. The germline CDR1 and CDR2 sequences are LGHDT and YNNKEL (reference sequence). This CDR3 is CAGSQGGRPETQYF. The DNA for the CDR3 is TGTGCCGGCAGCCAAGGAGGTAGGCCGGAGACCCAGTACTTC.

The chain joins TRBV9 to TRBJ1-2; a possible D gene is TRBD1 (5 bases). Germline CDR1 is SGDLS and CDR2 is YYNGEE. V lost 4 bases, J lost 1 base, and 14 bases lay in between. The CDR3 has 15 residues. The CDR3 DNA follows: TGTGCCAGCAGCTTCCAGGGAGGGAGTAACTATGGCTACACCTTC. It encodes CASSFQGGSNYGYTF. Variable domain in full (rest from reference TRBV9 and TRBJ1-2): DSGVTQTPKHLITATGQRVTLRCSPRSGDLSVYWYQQSLDQGLQFLIQYYNGEERAKGNILERFSAQQFPDLHSELNLSSLELGDSALYFCASSFQGGSNYGYTFGSGTRLTVV.

V usage is TRBV18 and J usage is TRBJ1-4, with D maybe TRBD1 (5 bases). The CDR3 is 15 amino acids. V was trimmed by 1 base and J by 7 bases, leaving 13 bases between them. Germline values: CDR1 KGHSH, CDR2 LQKENI. The CDR3 DNA reads TGTGCCAGCTCACCACTCGGGGGGTTAGGTGAAAAACTGTTTTTT. Encoded protein: CASSPLGGLGEKLFF.

The chain is built from TRBV6-6 and TRBJ2-7; the match to TRBD1 covers 9 bases. Germline trimming cut 6 bases from V and 3 bases from J; bases unmatched to any gene: 12. This CDR3 has 16 residues. Germline V gives CDR1 MNHNY, CDR2 SVGAGI (reference sequence). The CDR3 spells CASSPRLGQGDYEQYV. CDR3 nucleotides: TGTGCCAGCAGCCCTCGCCTGGGACAGGGCGACTACGAGCAGTACGTC.

CDR3 in amino acids: CASSIVAGEQFF. The CDR3 DNA sequence: TGTGCCAGTAGTATTGTTGCGGGTGAGCAGTTCTTC. The chain carries TRBV19 and TRBJ2-1; the D gene is possibly TRBD2 (5 bases). Germline V gene lookup returns CDR1 LNHDA and CDR2 SQIVND (reference sequence). V lost 3 bases to trimming and J lost 9 bases, with 9 bases between them. The CDR3 is made up of 12 amino acids.

The V call is TRBV5-1, the J call TRBJ1-4; TRBD1 might be the D (5 bases). The CDR3 loop spans 15 amino acids. Per germline, CDR1 SGHRS and CDR2 YFSETQ. V lost 4 bases and J 5 bases, leaving 15 bases between the germline ends. The CDR3 sequence: CASSLLDGGNEKLFF. The CDR3 DNA is TGCGCCAGCAGCCTCTTGGATGGGGGGAATGAAAAACTGTTTTTT. Filled out from reference TRBV5-1 and TRBJ1-4, the complete variable domain reads KAGVTQTPRYLIKTRGQQVTLSCSPISGHRSVSWYQQTPGQGLQFLFEYFSETQRNKGNFPGRFSGRQFSNSRSEMNVSTLELGDSALYLCASSLLDGGNEKLFFGSGTQLSVL.

This rearrangement joins TRBV6-6 to TRBJ1-2; 12 bases fit TRBD1. The V and J ends lost 5 bases and 2 bases, in that order; junction bases with no gene match: 3. Germline values: CDR1 MNHNY, CDR2 SVGAGI (reference sequence). There are 15 residues in the CDR3. The CDR3 DNA reads TGTGCCAGCAGTACCGGGACAGGGGGCAACTATGGCTACACCTTC. The encoded protein is CASSTGTGGNYGYTF.

The chain links TRBV6-1 to TRBJ2-1; TRBD1 matches at 8 bases. Germline CDR1 and CDR2: MNHNS and SASEGT. The CDR3 loop spans 15 amino acids. J gave up 8 bases and V 0 bases, and 6 bases lay outside the gene matches. In nucleotides, the CDR3 is TGTGCCAGCAGTGAAGCAACAGGGGGTTGGTATGAGCAGTTCTTC. The encoded protein is CASSEATGGWYEQFF.

The genes are TRBV2 and TRBJ1-4; 10 bases are shared with TRBD1. The CDR3 contains 14 residues. Germline loops: CDR1 SNHLY, CDR2 FYNNEI. Unmatched junction bases numbered 3, after V lost 3 bases and J lost 8 bases. The CDR3 sequence: CASSDRTGGEKLFF. CDR3 bases: TGTGCCAGCAGTGACCGGACAGGGGGGGAAAAACTGTTTTTT. The full variable domain, its missing parts supplied by reference TRBV2 and TRBJ1-4, is EPEVTQTPSHQVTQMGQEVILRCVPISNHLYFYWYRQILGQKVEFLVSFYNNEISEKSEIFDDQFSVERPDGSNFTLKIRSTKLEDSAMYFCASSDRTGGEKLFFGSGTQLSVL.

The J gene is TRBJ1-4, the V gene TRBV2; 7 bases align to TRBD1. Germline trimming cut 4 bases from V and 5 bases from J; bases unmatched to any gene: 4. CDR1 is SNHLY and CDR2 is FYNNEI in the germline V gene. The CDR3 has 14 residues. The CDR3 nucleotides read TGTGCCAGCAGTGGGGACAGATGGAATGAAAAACTGTTTTTT. The encoded protein is CASSGDRWNEKLFF.

The chain recombines TRBV6-5 with TRBJ1-2; 9 nucleotides align to TRBD1. The CDR3 consists of 14 residues. V lost 2 bases, J lost 6 bases, and 4 bases stayed unmatched. Looked up from germline, CDR1 is MNHEY and CDR2 is SVGAGI. CDR3 coding DNA: TGTGCCAGCAGTTACCGGACAGGGGAGAATGGCTACACCTTC. This gives the protein CASSYRTGENGYTF.

The chain recombines TRBV28 with TRBJ2-7, with D possibly matching TRBD1 (6 bases). This CDR3 has 13 residues. Trimming left V 4 bases short and J 9 bases short, with 16 bases between. The V gene's germline CDR1 is MDHEN and CDR2 SYDVKM. In DNA, the CDR3 is TGTGCCAGCAGTTCCGGGACACCGTTTGGGCAGTACGTC. It specifies CASSSGTPFGQYV.

The chain combines TRBV7-2 with TRBJ1-3; the D is unclear. CDR3 size: 14 residues. Germline loops: CDR1 SGHTA, CDR2 FQGNSA. V lost 5 bases and J 8 bases, leaving 16 bases between the germline ends. The CDR3 DNA reads as TGTGCCAGCAGCCCCCGGGCGCGCGGGGACACCATATATTTT. This gives the protein CASSPRARGDTIYF.

The chain has TRBV5-6 and TRBJ2-7; 10 bases agree with TRBD1. The ends lost 7 bases at V and 3 bases at J; junction bases unmatched: 7. The germline CDR1 and CDR2 sequences are SGHDT and YYEEEE. The CDR3 sequence is 14 residues long. The CDR3 loop reads CASALRDRGYEQYV. As DNA, the CDR3 is TGTGCCAGCGCACTCCGGGACAGGGGCTACGAGCAGTACGTC.

As to this clone: One end of the junction is discordant with germline, which a read error may explain. The gene calls are TRBV5-6 and TRBJ1-2; TRBD1 aligns across 8 bases. CDR3 length equals 14 residues. Germline CDR1 and CDR2: SGHDT and YYEEEE. This CDR3 reads CATSDRGVNYGYTF. In DNA form, the CDR3 reads TGTGCCACCAGCGACAGGGGCGTTAACTATGGCTACACCTTC.

DNA of the CDR3: TGTGCCAGCCAGGAGGGCCCTAGCAATCAGCCCCAGCATTTT. Protein: CASQEGPSNQPQHF. The chain links TRBV6-5 to TRBJ1-5; no reliable D call. The CDR3 spans 14 residues. Trimming took 8 bases from V and 0 from J, leaving 11 bases between them. The V gene's germline CDR1 is MNHEY and CDR2 SVGAGI.

J is TRBJ2-1 and V is TRBV28; 12 nucleotides match TRBD2. After removal of 6 bases from V and 4 bases from J, the junction contained 4 bases not matched to a gene. This CDR3 contains 15 residues. The germline V gene has CDR1 MDHEN and CDR2 SYDVKM. In DNA form, the CDR3 reads TGTGCCAGCAGCTCACTAGCGGGGGGTTACAATGAGCAGTTCTTC. Translated, it gives CASSSLAGGYNEQFF.

The rearrangement uses TRBV19 and TRBJ1-2; 8 positions match TRBD1. This CDR3 spans 12 amino acids. Germline CDR1 is LNHDA and CDR2 is SQIVND (reference sequence). V dropped 6 bases and J dropped 6; count of bases not matched to a gene: 3. In DNA, the CDR3 is TGTGCCAGTAGCACAGGGGGAGATGGCTACACCTTC. Translated: CASSTGGDGYTF. The full variable domain, its missing parts supplied by reference TRBV19 and TRBJ1-2, is DGGITQSPKYLFRKEGQNVTLSCEQNLNHDAMYWYRQDPGQGLRLIYYSQIVNDFQKGDIAEGYSVSREKKESFPLTVTSAQKNPTAFYLCASSTGGDGYTFGSGTRLTVV.

J is TRBJ2-6 and V is TRBV19, with D uncertain. CDR1 is LNHDA and CDR2 is SQIVND in the germline V gene (reference sequence). V was shortened by 5 bases and J by 6 bases, with 14 bases between the two germline ends. The CDR3 spans 15 residues. CDR3 sequence (DNA): TGTGCCAGTAGTCCATACACCCCGCAGGCCAACGTCCTGACTTTC. It is translated as CASSPYTPQANVLTF.

The genes are TRBV6-2 or TRBV6-3 and TRBJ1-2; D is possibly TRBD1 (6 bases). The germline V gene has CDR1 MNHEY and CDR2 SVGEGT. The CDR3 runs 14 residues. V lost 6 bases and J lost 2, with 13 bases in between. CDR3 coding DNA: TGTGCCAGCAGCCCCCTCCAGGGGAACTATGGCTACACCTTC. Protein sequence: CASSPLQGNYGYTF.

The chain employs TRBV4-1 and TRBJ1-4; D gene uncertain. CDR1 MGHRA and CDR2 YSYEKL come from the germline V gene. This CDR3 is built from 15 residues. Trimming removed 1 base at V and 7 bases at J, with 13 bases between. CDR3 nucleotide sequence: TGCGCCAGCAGCCAAGTTCCAGGCATTTCTGAAAAACTGTTTTTT. Amino acids: CASSQVPGISEKLFF.

The V and J genes are TRBV5-4 and TRBJ1-1, with D possibly matching TRBD1 (6 bases). Trimming stripped 5 bases from V and 2 bases from J, with 16 bases between. The germline V gene encodes CDR1 SGHNT and CDR2 YYREEE (reference sequence). This CDR3 region has 15 residues. The CDR3 DNA follows: TGTGCCAGCAGTCCATTGACAGGCAGTAACACTGAAGCTTTCTTT. This sequence encodes CASSPLTGSNTEAFF.

The chain uses TRBV6-5 and TRBJ2-5; D is unresolved. V was trimmed by 6 bases and J by 1 base, leaving 12 bases between them. This CDR3 has 14 amino acids. Germline loops: CDR1 MNHEY, CDR2 SVGAGI. CDR3 sequence: CASSQSVGQETQYF. The DNA of the CDR3 is TGTGCCAGCAGCCAATCGGTTGGCCAAGAGACCCAGTACTTC.

This clone was seen a handful of times. Other DNA sequences within the sample encode an identical CDR3. The chain recombines TRBV5-1 with TRBJ1-4; TRBD1 might be the D (6 bases). Trimming left V 0 bases short and J 5 bases short, with 11 bases between. CDR1 is SGHRS, CDR2 YFSETQ, per germline. CDR3 length: 15 residues. CDR3 in DNA: TGCGCCAGCAGCTTGGTTCAGGGGTCGAATGAAAAACTGTTTTTT. Translating it yields CASSLVQGSNEKLFF.

The J gene is TRBJ1-3, the V gene TRBV5-4; 9 bases fit TRBD1. The CDR3 spans 16 residues. In germline, CDR1 is SGHNT, CDR2 YYREEE (reference sequence). Unmatched junction bases numbered 4, after V lost 2 bases and J lost 1 base. The CDR3 bases are TGTGCCAGCAGCTTTACAGGGGGCGCTTCTGGAAACACCATATATTTT. Its protein product is CASSFTGGASGNTIYF.

V and J are TRBV2 and TRBJ1-1, with 10 nucleotides matching TRBD1. This CDR3 is built from 16 residues. Germline V gives CDR1 SNHLY, CDR2 FYNNEI. V was pared by 6 bases and J by 3 bases, with 10 bases of the junction left unmatched. The CDR3 reads CASSGRRTGGDTEAFF. The CDR3, as DNA: TGTGCCAGCAGCGGCCGTAGGACAGGGGGTGACACTGAAGCTTTCTTT. Looking up the rest from reference TRBV2 and TRBJ1-1 gives the full variable domain: EPEVTQTPSHQVTQMGQEVILRCVPISNHLYFYWYRQILGQKVEFLVSFYNNEISEKSEIFDDQFSVERPDGSNFTLKIRSTKLEDSAMYFCASSGRRTGGDTEAFFGQGTRLTVV.

The chain joins TRBV19 to TRBJ1-5, with 7 bases lining up with TRBD1. The CDR3 sequence is 17 residues long. CDR1 is LNHDA and CDR2 is SQIVND in the germline V gene (reference sequence). V lost 1 base, J lost 2 bases, and 8 bases stayed unmatched. CDR3 bases: TGTGCCAGTAGTATAGGGGGGAAAGGGGGCGGCAATCAGCCCCAGCATTTT. The encoded protein is CASSIGGKGGGNQPQHF.

The genes are TRBV4-2 and TRBJ2-5; D is perhaps TRBD1 (6 bases). The germline gives CDR1 LGHNA, CDR2 YNFKEQ. The CDR3 length is 15 residues. V lost 4 bases, J lost 3 bases, and 15 bases lay in between. The CDR3 sequence is CASSRQKDSKETQYF. CDR3 coding DNA: TGTGCCAGCAGCCGCCAGAAGGACAGCAAAGAGACCCAGTACTTC.

The DNA for the CDR3 is TGTGCCAGCAGCCCCGTTCCCCACGAGCAGTACGTC. Translation gives CASSPVPHEQYV. This chain links TRBV7-8 with TRBJ2-7; D gene uncertain. Trimming cost V 5 bases and J 5 bases, with 10 bases left between them. Germline-derived CDR1 and CDR2 are SGHVS and FQNEAQ. This CDR3 spans 12 amino acids.

The chain links TRBV28 to TRBJ1-4; 12 bases agree with TRBD1. Germline lookup yields CDR1 MDHEN and CDR2 SYDVKM. The CDR3 extends over 16 amino acids. The ends lost 5 bases at V and 2 bases at J; junction bases unmatched: 3. CDR3 coding DNA: TGTGCCAGCAGTCAGGGACAGGGGGCGACTAATGAAAAACTGTTTTTT. Translated: CASSQGQGATNEKLFF.